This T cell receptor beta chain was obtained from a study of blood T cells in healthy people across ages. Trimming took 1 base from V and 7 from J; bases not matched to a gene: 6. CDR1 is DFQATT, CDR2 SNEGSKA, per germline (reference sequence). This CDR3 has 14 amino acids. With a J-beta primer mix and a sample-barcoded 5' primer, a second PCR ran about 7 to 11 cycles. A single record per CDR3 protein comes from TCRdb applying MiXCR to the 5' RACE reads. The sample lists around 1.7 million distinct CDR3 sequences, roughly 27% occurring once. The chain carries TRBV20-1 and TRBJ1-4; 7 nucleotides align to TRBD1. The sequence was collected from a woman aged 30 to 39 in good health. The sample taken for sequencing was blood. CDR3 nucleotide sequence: TGCAGTGCTAGAGCCAAGACAGGGACTGAAAAACTGTTTTTT. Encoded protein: CSARAKTGTEKLFF.